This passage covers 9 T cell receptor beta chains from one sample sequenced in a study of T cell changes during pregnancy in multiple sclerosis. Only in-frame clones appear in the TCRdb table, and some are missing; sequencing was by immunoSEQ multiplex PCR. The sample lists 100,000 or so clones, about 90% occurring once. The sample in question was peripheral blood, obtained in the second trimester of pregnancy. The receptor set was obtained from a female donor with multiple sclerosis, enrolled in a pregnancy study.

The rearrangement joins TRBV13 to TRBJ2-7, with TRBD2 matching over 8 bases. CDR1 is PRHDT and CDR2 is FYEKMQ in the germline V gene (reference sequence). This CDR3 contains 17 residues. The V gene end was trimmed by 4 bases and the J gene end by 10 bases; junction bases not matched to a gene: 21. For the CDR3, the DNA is TGTGCCAGCAGCTACCTCTCCGGGGGGTTAGCTAGCGGGTCCCAGTACTTC. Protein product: CASSYLSGGLASGSQYF.

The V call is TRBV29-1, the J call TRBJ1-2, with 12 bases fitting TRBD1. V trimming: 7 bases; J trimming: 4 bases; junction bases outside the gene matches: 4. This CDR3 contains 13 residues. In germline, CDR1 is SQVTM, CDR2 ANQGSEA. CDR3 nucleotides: TGCAGCGCGGGACAGGGGGCCGGCTATGGCTACACCTTC. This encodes CSAGQGAGYGYTF.

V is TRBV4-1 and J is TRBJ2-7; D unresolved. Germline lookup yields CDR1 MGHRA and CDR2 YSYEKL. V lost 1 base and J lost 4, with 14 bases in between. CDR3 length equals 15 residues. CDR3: CASSQVQQLTYEQYF. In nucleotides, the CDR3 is TGCGCCAGCAGCCAAGTACAACAATTGACTTACGAGCAGTACTTC.

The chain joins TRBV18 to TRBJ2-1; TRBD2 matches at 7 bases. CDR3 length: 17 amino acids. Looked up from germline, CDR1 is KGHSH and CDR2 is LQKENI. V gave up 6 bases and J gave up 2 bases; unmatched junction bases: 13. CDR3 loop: CASSLNRLAGTYNEQFF. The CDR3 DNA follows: TGTGCCAGCTCGCTAAATCGACTAGCAGGTACCTACAATGAGCAGTTCTTC.

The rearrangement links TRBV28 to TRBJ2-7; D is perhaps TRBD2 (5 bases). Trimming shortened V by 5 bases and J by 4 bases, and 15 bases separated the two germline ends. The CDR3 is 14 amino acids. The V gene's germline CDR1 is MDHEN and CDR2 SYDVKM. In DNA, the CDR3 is TGTGCCAGCAGTAGCCAGGCGGGTGTGTACGAGCAGTACTTC. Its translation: CASSSQAGVYEQYF.

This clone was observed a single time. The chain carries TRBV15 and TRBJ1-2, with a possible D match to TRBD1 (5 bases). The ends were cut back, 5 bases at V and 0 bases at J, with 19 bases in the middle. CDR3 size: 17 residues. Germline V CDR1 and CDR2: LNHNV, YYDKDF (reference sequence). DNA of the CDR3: TGTGCCACCAGCCGACCCAGCTCGGACAACACTAACTATGGCTACACCTTC. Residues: CATSRPSSDNTNYGYTF. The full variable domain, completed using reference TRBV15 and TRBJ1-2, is DAMVIQNPRYQVTQFGKPVTLSCSQTLNHNVMYWYQQKSSQAPKLLFHYYDKDFNNEADTPDNFQSRRPNTSFCFLDIRSPGLGDTAMYLCATSRPSSDNTNYGYTFGSGTRLTVV.

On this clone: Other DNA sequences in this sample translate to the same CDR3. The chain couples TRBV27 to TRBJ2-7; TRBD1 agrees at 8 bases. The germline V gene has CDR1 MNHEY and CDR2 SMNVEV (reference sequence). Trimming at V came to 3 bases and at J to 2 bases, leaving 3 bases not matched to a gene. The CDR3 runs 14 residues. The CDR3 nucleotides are TGTGCCAGCAGTTTGGCAGGGGGCCCCTACGAGCAGTACTTC. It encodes CASSLAGGPYEQYF.

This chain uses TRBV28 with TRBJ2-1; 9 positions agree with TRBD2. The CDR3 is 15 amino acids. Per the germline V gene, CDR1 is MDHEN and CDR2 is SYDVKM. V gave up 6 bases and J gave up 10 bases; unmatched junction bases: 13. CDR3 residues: CASSSGLAPVWEQFF. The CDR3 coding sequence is TGTGCCAGCAGCTCGGGACTAGCCCCCGTTTGGGAGCAGTTCTTC.

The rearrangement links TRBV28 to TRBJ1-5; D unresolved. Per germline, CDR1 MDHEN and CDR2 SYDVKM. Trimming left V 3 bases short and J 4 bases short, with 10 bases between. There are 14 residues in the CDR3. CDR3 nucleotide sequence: TGTGCCAGCAGTTTGGGCAGAGGGAATCAGCCCCAGCATTTT. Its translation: CASSLGRGNQPQHF. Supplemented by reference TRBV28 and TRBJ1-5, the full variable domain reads DVKVTQSSRYLVKRTGEKVFLECVQDMDHENMFWYRQDPGLGLRLIYFSYDVKMKEKGDIPEGYSVSREKKERFSLILESASTNQTSMYLCASSLGRGNQPQHFGDGTRLSIL.